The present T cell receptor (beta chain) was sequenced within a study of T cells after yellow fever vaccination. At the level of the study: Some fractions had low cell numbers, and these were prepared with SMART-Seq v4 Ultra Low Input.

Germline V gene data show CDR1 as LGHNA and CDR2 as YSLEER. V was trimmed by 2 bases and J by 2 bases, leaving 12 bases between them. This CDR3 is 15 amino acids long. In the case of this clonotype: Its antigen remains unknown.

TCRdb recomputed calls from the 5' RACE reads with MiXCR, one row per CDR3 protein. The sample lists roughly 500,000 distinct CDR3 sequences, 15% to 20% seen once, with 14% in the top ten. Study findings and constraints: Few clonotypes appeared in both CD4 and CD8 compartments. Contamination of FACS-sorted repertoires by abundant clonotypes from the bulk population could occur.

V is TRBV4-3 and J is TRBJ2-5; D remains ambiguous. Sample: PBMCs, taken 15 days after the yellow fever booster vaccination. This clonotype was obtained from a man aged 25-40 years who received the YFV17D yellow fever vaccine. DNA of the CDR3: TGCGCCAGCAGCCAAAGGTTTTCAGGACAAGAGACCCAGTACTTC. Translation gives CASSQRFSGQETQYF.